These T cell receptor beta chains were read from a single sample in a study of blood T cell repertoires in COVID-19. Produced via immunoSEQ multiplex PCR; TCRdb's table is partial and in-frame only. In the table there are more than 200,000 clones, 83% of which are singletons. Sequenced sample: peripheral blood. These TCRs come from a woman aged 35 to 49 with active or convalescent COVID-19. CDR3s include the opening cysteine and the closing phenylalanine or tryptophan. Fields, in order: clone size, J gene, D gene, V gene, CDR3 protein, CDR3 DNA. The D gene is left open where the match is weak. Size is stated for part of the rows, as once, few or many counts, or as a class when the clone is expanded.

NA | TRBJ1-3 | NA | TRBV9 | CASSETGFNGNTIYF | TGTGCCAGCTCCGAGACAGGCTTCAATGGAAACACCATATATTTT
NA | TRBJ1-1 | NA | TRBV5-4 | CASSPGGRETEAFF | TGTGCCAGCAGCCCGGGGGGGAGGGAGACTGAAGCTTTCTTT
NA | TRBJ1-6 | TRBD1 | TRBV3-1/TRBV3-2 | CASSQGATGGGGSPLHF | TGTGCCAGCAGCCAAGGGGCGACAGGGGGCGGAGGTTCACCCCTCCACTTT
NA | TRBJ2-3 | TRBD2 | TRBV27 | CASRLAVLDTQYF | TGTGCCAGCAGACTAGCGGTCCTCGATACGCAGTATTTT
NA | TRBJ2-5 | NA | TRBV7-3 | CASSSSGVPQETQYF | TGTGCCAGCAGCTCATCAGGGGTCCCCCAAGAGACCCAGTACTTC
NA | TRBJ2-1 | TRBD2 | TRBV9 | CASSVPASGSSYNEQFF | TGTGCCAGCAGCGTCCCCGCTAGCGGGAGCTCCTACAATGAGCAGTTCTTC
NA | TRBJ2-3 | TRBD1 | TRBV27 | CASSSAGGGDTQYF | TGTGCCAGCAGTTCCGCAGGGGGCGGAGATACGCAGTATTTT
NA | TRBJ2-5 | TRBD2 | TRBV5-4 | CASSSSGGPLETQYF | TGTGCCAGCAGCAGTAGCGGGGGGCCGCTGGAGACCCAGTACTTC
NA | TRBJ1-2 | TRBD1 | TRBV18 | CASSPPGQGGYGYTF | TGTGCCAGCTCACCTCCGGGACAGGGAGGGTATGGCTACACCTTC
once | TRBJ2-2 | NA | TRBV18 | CASSPWPATNTGELFF | TGTGCCAGCTCACCATGGCCAGCGACGAACACCGGGGAGCTGTTTTTT
NA | TRBJ1-1 | NA | TRBV6-6 | CASSHNPGTEAFF | TGTGCCAGCAGTCACAATCCCGGGACTGAAGCTTTCTTT
NA | TRBJ2-1 | TRBD2 | TRBV7-9 | CASSLNSGGAFEQFF | TGTGCCAGCAGCTTAAATAGCGGGGGGGCCTTTGAGCAGTTCTTC
once | TRBJ1-3 | TRBD1 | TRBV5-1 | CASSLRRGHSGNTIYF | TGCGCCAGCAGCTTGAGGAGGGGGCACTCTGGAAACACCATATATTTT
NA | TRBJ2-3 | TRBD2 | TRBV2 | CASSAKLAGGFQDTQYF | TGTGCCAGCAGTGCAAAATTAGCGGGGGGGTTCCAGGATACGCAGTATTTT
NA | TRBJ2-7 | NA | TRBV19 | CASSTGGSTAEQYF | TGTGCCAGTAGTACTGGCGGATCAACGGCCGAGCAGTACTTC
few | TRBJ2-3 | TRBD1 | TRBV2 | CASSEDRGVGTQYF | TGTGCCAGCAGCGAAGACAGGGGAGTGGGTACGCAGTATTTT
NA | TRBJ2-3 | TRBD2 | TRBV3-1/TRBV3-2 | CASSPGLAGADTQYF | TGTGCCAGCAGCCCGGGACTAGCGGGGGCGGATACGCAGTATTTT
NA | TRBJ2-1 | TRBD2 | TRBV28 | CASTIHSGGGGDEQFF | TGTGCCAGCACCATACATAGCGGGGGCGGGGGTGATGAGCAGTTCTTC
NA | TRBJ1-5 | NA | TRBV6-5 | CASSYGGRNQPQHF | TGTGCCAGCAGTTATGGCGGTCGCAATCAGCCCCAGCATTTT
few | TRBJ1-1 | NA | TRBV4-3 | CASSLQVRGNTEAFF | TGCGCCAGCAGCCTCCAAGTCCGGGGGAACACTGAAGCTTTCTTT
few | TRBJ1-3 | NA | TRBV5-1 | CASSLQGSGNTIYF | TGCGCCAGCAGCTTGCAGGGTTCTGGAAACACCATATATTTT
NA | TRBJ1-3 | TRBD1 | TRBV7-9 | CASSLAFDREGNTIYF | TGTGCCAGCAGCCTAGCTTTCGACAGGGAGGGAAACACCATATATTTT
NA | TRBJ1-4 | NA | TRBV4-1 | CASSQTQANEKLFF | TGCGCCAGCAGCCAAACACAGGCTAATGAAAAACTGTTTTTT
once | TRBJ2-1 | TRBD2 | TRBV4-2 | CASSQVESSGGPYNEQFF | TGTGCCAGCAGCCAAGTGGAGTCTAGCGGGGGGCCCTACAATGAGCAGTTCTTC
NA | TRBJ2-7 | TRBD2 | TRBV18 | CASSPDWKGLAGAYEQYF | TGTGCCAGCTCACCAGATTGGAAAGGACTAGCGGGTGCCTACGAGCAGTACTTC
NA | TRBJ1-6 | NA | TRBV6-5 | CASSPYDSTSSPLHF | TGTGCCAGCAGTCCTTATGACAGTACGAGTTCACCCCTCCACTTT
NA | TRBJ2-1 | TRBD2 | TRBV5-1 | CASSIGLAGVGNEQFF | TGCGCCAGCAGCATCGGACTAGCGGGAGTGGGGAATGAGCAGTTCTTC
NA | TRBJ2-1 | NA | TRBV4-3 | CASSQDRRLGYNEQFF | TGCGCCAGCAGCCAAGACCGGCGGCTCGGCTACAATGAGCAGTTCTTC
NA | TRBJ2-3 | NA | TRBV24-1 | CATRDGRGSSTDTQYF | TGTGCCACTAGAGACGGTAGGGGGTCTAGCACAGATACGCAGTATTTT
NA | TRBJ1-6 | NA | TRBV7-2 | CASSLAGGGSPLHF | TGTGCCAGCAGCTTAGCAGGGGGGGGTTCACCCCTCCACTTT
NA | TRBJ1-4 | TRBD1 | TRBV7-3 | CASSRQGGEKLFF | TGTGCCAGCAGCCGTCAGGGGGGTGAAAAACTGTTTTTT
NA | TRBJ2-7 | TRBD1 | TRBV29-1 | CSASGQLSGEQYF | TGCAGCGCCTCGGGACAGTTGTCCGGCGAGCAGTACTTC
once | TRBJ1-2 | NA | TRBV27 | CASSLRGRVGYGYTF | TGTGCCAGCAGTTTAAGGGGCCGGGTTGGATATGGCTACACCTTC
NA | TRBJ1-6 | NA | TRBV19 | CASSPFGGGSPLHF | TGTGCCAGTAGCCCTTTTGGGGGCGGCTCACCCCTCCACTTT
NA | TRBJ2-7 | NA | TRBV28 | CASSPPGVGEQYF | TGTGCCAGCAGCCCGCCCGGGGTGGGGGAGCAGTACTTC
NA | TRBJ2-1 | NA | TRBV5-1 | CASSFEGRFNDGQFF | TGCGCCAGCAGCTTTGAGGGAAGATTCAATGATGGGCAGTTCTTC
NA | TRBJ1-6 | NA | TRBV28 | CASSLSGANAGNNSPLHF | TGTGCCAGCAGTCTCTCCGGGGCCAACGCGGGAAATAATTCACCCCTCCACTTT
NA | TRBJ2-7 | NA | TRBV5-1 | CASSSGYEQYF | TGCGCCAGCAGCTCCGGCTACGAGCAGTACTTC
NA | TRBJ1-1 | NA | TRBV5-4 | CASMETGSAEAFF | TGTGCCAGCATGGAAACAGGGAGCGCTGAAGCTTTCTTT
NA | TRBJ2-2 | TRBD1 | TRBV6-6 | CASSWGQGVSGELFF | TGTGCCAGCAGTTGGGGACAGGGGGTTTCGGGGGAGCTGTTTTTT
NA | TRBJ1-2 | TRBD1 | TRBV2 | CARGNGQATVNYGYTF | TGTGCCAGGGGGAACGGACAGGCGACTGTTAACTATGGCTACACCTTC
once | TRBJ1-2 | TRBD1 | TRBV9 | CASGRDRGGYTF | TGTGCCAGCGGCCGGGACAGAGGTGGCTACACCTTC
NA | TRBJ1-5 | NA | TRBV6-2/TRBV6-3 | CASSYSPDQPQHF | TGTGCCAGCAGTTACTCGCCAGATCAGCCCCAGCATTTT
few | TRBJ2-7 | NA | TRBV4-2 | CASSQDPDNAEQYF | TGTGCCAGCAGCCAAGACCCGGACAACGCCGAGCAGTACTTC
NA | TRBJ1-1 | NA | TRBV5-4 | CASSLGAGATEAFF | TGTGCCAGCAGCTTGGGGGCAGGGGCCACTGAAGCTTTCTTT
NA | TRBJ2-5 | NA | TRBV4-1 | CASSQGRGGEETQYF | TGCGCCAGCAGCCAAGGGAGGGGGGGCGAAGAGACCCAGTACTTC
NA | TRBJ1-1 | TRBD1 | TRBV7-3 | CASSSRGSNTEAFF | TGTGCCAGCAGTTCCAGGGGGTCCAACACTGAAGCTTTCTTT
NA | TRBJ1-6 | TRBD1 | TRBV5-5 | CASSLRQGDNSPLHF | TGTGCCAGCAGCCTTCGGCAGGGGGATAATTCACCCCTCCACTTT
NA | TRBJ2-4 | TRBD2 | TRBV30 | CARKGTSGRMRQAKNIQYF | TGTGCCCGGAAAGGGACTAGCGGGAGGATGAGGCAAGCCAAAAACATTCAGTACTTC
NA | TRBJ2-5 | NA | TRBV5-6 | CASSLFLLSQETQYF | TGTGCCAGCAGCTTATTCCTCCTCTCCCAAGAGACCCAGTACTTC
NA | TRBJ1-2 | NA | TRBV11-2 | CASTPDGQGYTF | TGTGCCAGCACCCCGGACGGACAGGGCTACACCTTC
NA | TRBJ2-7 | NA | TRBV7-9 | CASSRTQGMGSYEQYF | TGTGCCAGCAGCCGGACTCAGGGGATGGGCTCCTACGAGCAGTACTTC
NA | TRBJ1-2 | NA | TRBV19 | CASRPQGNYGYTF | TGTGCCAGTAGACCCCAGGGAAACTATGGCTACACCTTC
NA | TRBJ1-5 | TRBD1 | TRBV30 | CAWTSGTGNQPQHF | TGTGCCTGGACCTCCGGGACAGGGAATCAGCCCCAGCATTTT
NA | TRBJ1-2 | NA | TRBV3-1/TRBV3-2 | CASSQGAGEANYGYTF | TGTGCCAGCAGCCAAGGAGCAGGGGAAGCCAACTATGGCTACACCTTC
NA | TRBJ2-7 | TRBD2 | TRBV2 | CASLGTSEDEQYF | TGTGCCAGTCTTGGGACTAGCGAGGACGAGCAGTACTTC
NA | TRBJ2-7 | NA | TRBV6-2/TRBV6-3 | CASSYTASRYEQYF | TGTGCCAGCAGTTACACCGCCTCGCGCTACGAGCAGTACTTC